The rows below give T cell receptor beta chains drawn from one sample of a study of PD-1 blockade in classical Hodgkin lymphoma. Clones were read by immunoSEQ multiplex PCR, and TCRdb kept only the in-frame ones, dropping some. Here the sample spans roughly 46,000 clones, approximately 76% being singletons. The specimen was peripheral blood mononuclear cells (PBMCs), collected before the fourth cycle of nivolumab. The receptors here all came from a human donor with classical Hodgkin lymphoma. CDR3s include the opening cysteine and the closing phenylalanine or tryptophan. Each record gives: CDR3 protein, CDR3 DNA, clone size, V gene, J gene, D gene. D genes are given only for firm matches. A clone size is listed for some rows: how often the clone was seen (once, few, many), or a class if it is expanded.

CASSQESGGAGRTYNEQFF,TGTGCCAGCAGCCAAGAATCCGGGGGCGCGGGACGAACCTACAATGAGCAGTTCTTC,NA,TRBV14,TRBJ2-1,NA
CASSYGQTQYF,TGTGCCAGCAGTTACGGTCAGACCCAGTACTTC,NA,TRBV6-5,TRBJ2-5,NA
CASSYSSIGGSRGYTF,TGTGCCAGCAGTTACTCAAGCATTGGGGGTTCTCGGGGCTACACCTTC,few,TRBV6-5,TRBJ1-2,NA
CASSQGPGTSYNEQFF,TGCGCCAGCAGCCAAGGCCCTGGGACGTCCTACAATGAGCAGTTCTTC,few,TRBV4-1,TRBJ2-1,NA
CASRFRLAGGPSEQFF,TGTGCCAGCAGGTTCAGACTAGCGGGAGGGCCGAGTGAGCAGTTCTTC,few,TRBV2,TRBJ2-1,TRBD2
CASLEERGQPQHF,TGTGCCAGCTTAGAGGAAAGGGGTCAGCCCCAGCATTTT,NA,TRBV2,TRBJ1-5,NA
CASSHGPSYGYTF,TGTGCCAGCAGCCATGGACCTTCCTATGGCTACACCTTC,NA,TRBV14,TRBJ1-2,NA
CASSHGTSGILETQYF,TGCGCCAGCAGCCACGGGACTAGCGGGATCCTAGAGACCCAGTACTTC,NA,TRBV5-5,TRBJ2-5,TRBD2
CASSPRLVVDTQYF,TGTGCCAGCAGCCCCCGTCTGGTAGTCGATACGCAGTATTTT,NA,TRBV7-9,TRBJ2-3,NA
CASSATWGTEAFF,TGTGCCAGCAGCGCCACGTGGGGCACTGAAGCTTTCTTT,NA,TRBV9,TRBJ1-1,NA
CASSLGPLGTDTQYF,TGTGCCAGCAGCCTAGGGCCCCTAGGCACAGATACGCAGTATTTT,NA,TRBV7-9,TRBJ2-3,NA
CASSILGTLGELFF,TGTGCCAGTAGTATCTTAGGAACTCTGGGGGAGCTGTTTTTT,NA,TRBV19,TRBJ2-2,NA
CASSPGLAGIYNEQFF,TGTGCCAGCAGCCCCGGACTAGCGGGGATATACAATGAGCAGTTCTTC,NA,TRBV7-9,TRBJ2-1,TRBD2
CASSENRDRGRVGGYTF,TGTGCCAGCAGTGAAAACCGGGACAGGGGGCGCGTAGGTGGCTACACCTTC,NA,TRBV6-1,TRBJ1-2,TRBD1
CASSGRDRYYEQYF,TGTGCCAGCAGTGGTAGAGACAGGTACTACGAGCAGTACTTC,NA,TRBV25-1,TRBJ2-7,NA
CASSTGGLWVNTEAFF,TGTGCCAGCTCAACCGGGGGGTTGTGGGTGAACACTGAAGCTTTCTTT,NA,TRBV18,TRBJ1-1,NA
CASGSGTTNEKLFF,TGTGCTAGTGGTTCCGGGACAACTAATGAAAAACTGTTTTTT,NA,TRBV12-5,TRBJ1-4,NA
CASSLWRTGAVSDTQYF,TGTGCCAGCAGTTTATGGAGGACAGGGGCCGTATCAGATACGCAGTATTTT,NA,TRBV28,TRBJ2-3,TRBD1
CASSVEGGGNTEAFF,TGTGCCAGCAGCGTAGAGGGTGGGGGAAACACTGAAGCTTTCTTT,NA,TRBV9,TRBJ1-1,NA
CATSRDLLTSYEQYF,TGTGCCACCAGCAGAGATCTGTTAACCTCCTACGAGCAGTACTTC,NA,TRBV15,TRBJ2-7,NA
CASSLMANTEAFF,TGTGCCAGCAGCTTAATGGCGAACACTGAAGCTTTCTTT,NA,TRBV7-2,TRBJ1-1,NA
CASSWRAGTEAFF,TGTGCCAGCAGTTGGAGGGCGGGCACTGAAGCTTTCTTT,NA,TRBV6-5,TRBJ1-1,NA
CASSPGLAETQYF,TGTGCTAGCAGCCCAGGACTAGCGGAGACCCAGTACTTC,NA,TRBV7-7,TRBJ2-5,TRBD2
CASSLGPQGYTEAFF,TGTGCCAGCAGCTTAGGACCACAGGGGTACACTGAAGCTTTCTTT,NA,TRBV7-2,TRBJ1-1,TRBD1
CAISLTDQETQYF,TGTGCCATCAGCCTGACAGACCAAGAGACCCAGTACTTC,NA,TRBV10-3,TRBJ2-5,NA
CASSKTGEDTQYF,TGCGCCAGCAGCAAAACAGGGGAAGATACGCAGTATTTT,once,TRBV5-1,TRBJ2-3,TRBD1
CASNPYRDGSYEQYF,TGTGCCAGCAACCCCTACCGGGACGGGTCCTACGAGCAGTACTTC,NA,TRBV2,TRBJ2-7,NA
CASSLGGGHYEQYF,TGTGCCAGCTCGCTCGGGGGAGGACACTACGAGCAGTACTTC,NA,TRBV19,TRBJ2-7,NA
CASSLRWDHEQYF,TGTGCCAGCTCCTTAAGGTGGGACCACGAGCAGTACTTC,NA,TRBV7-2,TRBJ2-7,NA
CASSPRTGNEKLFF,TGCGCCAGCAGCCCCCGGACAGGAAATGAAAAACTGTTTTTT,NA,TRBV4-1,TRBJ1-4,TRBD1
CATRREGQNTGELFF,TGTGCCACCAGAAGAGAGGGACAGAACACCGGGGAGCTGTTTTTT,NA,TRBV15,TRBJ2-2,NA
CASSQGTAYYGYTF,TGCGCCAGCAGCCAAGGGACAGCCTACTATGGCTACACCTTC,NA,TRBV4-1,TRBJ1-2,NA
CASSVDSNPEKLFF,TGTGCCAGCAGTGTCGACAGCAACCCTGAAAAACTGTTTTTT,NA,TRBV2,TRBJ1-4,NA
CASLPPGGEKLFF,TGTGCCAGCCTACCCCCGGGAGGGGAAAAACTGTTTTTT,NA,TRBV6-1,TRBJ1-4,NA
CASSLGQGTYEQYF,TGTGCCAGCAGCTTGGGCCAGGGGACCTACGAGCAGTACTTC,NA,TRBV7-3,TRBJ2-7,NA
CASSGLGGSEKLFF,TGTGCCAGCAGTGGGTTAGGGGGGAGTGAAAAACTGTTTTTT,once,TRBV27,TRBJ1-4,NA
CASSLGPGSYPGELFF,TGTGCCAGCAGTTTAGGGCCAGGGTCTTACCCCGGGGAGCTGTTTTTT,NA,TRBV28,TRBJ2-2,NA
CASSLLGGAREQYF,TGTGCCAGCAGTCTTCTGGGAGGGGCGCGGGAGCAGTACTTC,NA,TRBV6-5,TRBJ2-7,TRBD2
CASSYGMNTEAFF,TGTGCCAGCAGTTATGGGATGAACACTGAAGCTTTCTTT,NA,TRBV6-5,TRBJ1-1,NA
CASSLRPGVGYTF,TGTGCCAGCAGCTTACGCCCAGGGGTCGGCTACACCTTC,NA,TRBV11-3,TRBJ1-2,NA
CASSLGAGVSYEQYF,TGTGCCAGCAGCTTAGGGGCGGGGGTCTCCTACGAGCAGTACTTC,NA,TRBV11-2,TRBJ2-7,TRBD2
CASSLKATGTKTEAFF,TGTGCCAGCAGTCTAAAGGCTACAGGGACAAAAACTGAAGCTTTCTTT,NA,TRBV27,TRBJ1-1,NA
CASSRDRDYYGYTF,TGTGCCAGCAGCCGGGACCGCGACTACTATGGCTACACCTTC,once,TRBV7-9,TRBJ1-2,NA
CASSFLLNTEAFF,TGTGCCAGCAGCTTCTTACTGAACACTGAAGCTTTCTTT,NA,TRBV7-3,TRBJ1-1,NA
CASSRPLSVEAFF,TGTGCCAGCAGTCGGCCTTTGAGCGTTGAAGCTTTCTTT,NA,TRBV28,TRBJ1-1,NA
CASSYSNQPQHF,TGTGCCAGCAGCTATAGCAATCAGCCCCAGCATTTT,NA,TRBV5-8,TRBJ1-5,NA
CASSGQGGNQPQHF,TGTGCCAGCAGTGGACAGGGGGGCAATCAGCCCCAGCATTTT,NA,TRBV2,TRBJ1-5,TRBD1
CASTRTSGSYEQYF,TGTGCCAGTACCCGGACTAGCGGGAGCTACGAGCAGTACTTC,few,TRBV19,TRBJ2-7,TRBD2
CASNRDYGNEQFF,TGTGCCAGCAATAGGGACTACGGCAATGAGCAGTTCTTC,few,TRBV9,TRBJ2-1,TRBD2
CASWDGYNEQFF,TGTGCCAGTTGGGACGGTTACAATGAGCAGTTCTTC,NA,TRBV6-1,TRBJ2-1,NA
CATQRGRGDTQYF,TGTGCTACCCAGAGGGGGCGCGGAGATACGCAGTATTTT,once,TRBV7-2,TRBJ2-3,TRBD1
CATSEERSDTQYF,TGTGCCACCAGCGAAGAACGCTCAGATACGCAGTATTTT,NA,TRBV15,TRBJ2-3,NA
CASSSRTGEQFF,TGTGCCAGCAGTTCCCGGACAGGGGAGCAGTTCTTC,NA,TRBV6-5,TRBJ2-1,TRBD1
CASGRYTGELFF,TGTGCCAGCGGTCGTTACACCGGGGAGCTGTTTTTT,NA,TRBV28,TRBJ2-2,NA
CASSNRGQGAIEQFF,TGTGCCAGCAGCAATAGGGGACAGGGGGCCATTGAGCAGTTCTTC,NA,TRBV21-1,TRBJ2-1,NA
CASSQGTGTETQYF,TGTGCCAGCAGCCAAGGGACAGGGACCGAGACCCAGTACTTC,NA,TRBV7-9,TRBJ2-5,TRBD1
CASSLGVLTYEQYF,TGCGCCAGCAGCTTGGGAGTGTTAACCTACGAGCAGTACTTC,NA,TRBV5-1,TRBJ2-7,NA